This entry describes one TCR beta chain. Its antigen is not identified. This was the immunoSEQ v3.0 assay at survey level. Method: immunoSEQ multiplex PCR; TCRdb's copy keeps in-frame clones and lacks some. The data contain 20,000 to 30,000 clones, roughly 90% of them seen just once; the ten biggest clones take up 8.7%. These data come from a study of long-term antiretroviral therapy in people with HIV. Study at large: Of all samples, the earliest predate the 2015 immediate-ART recommendation by about a decade. Study-level results: ART was followed by higher diversity that remained below transplant donor controls. Repertoire dominance by clones expanded before ART was seen at all time points.

The J segment lost 7 bases and the V segment lost 7 bases, leaving 12 bases of the junction unmatched. The CDR3 is made up of 15 amino acids. Germline V gene data show CDR1 as LNHDA and CDR2 as SQIVND (reference sequence). This clonotype originated in a middle-aged man with HIV. J is TRBJ2-1 and V is TRBV19, with TRBD1 identical over 8 bases. This specimen was unsorted PBMCs, taken 1.8 years before starting antiretroviral therapy. The CDR3 sequence: CASTPGQARGNEQFF. CDR3 in DNA: TGTGCCAGTACGCCGGGACAGGCTAGGGGTAATGAGCAGTTCTTC.